This TCR beta chain was sequenced during a study of CD8+CD57+ T cells in acquired aplastic anemia. As for the study in general: Quantities of DNA derived from sorted CD4+ and CD8+ cells averaged roughly 3.4 ug. Study findings and constraints: Levels of CD8+ Simpson's diversity were not significantly distinct in patients versus controls.

This clonotype was seen repeatedly, ten times or more. The antigen remains unidentified. Germline loops: CDR1 DFQATT, CDR2 SNEGSKA (reference sequence). There are 12 residues in the CDR3. J lost 15 bases, V lost 3 bases, and 6 bases had no gene match. Before being chosen for sequencing, patients had shown CD8+CD57+ cell expansion by flow cytometry. Severe acquired aplastic anemia was diagnosed in all patients. At blood sampling, none of the patients had yet received therapy. Using genomic DNA as the template, TCR beta VDJ and CDR3 profiling was carried out. MiXCR was run by TCRdb on the reads, yielding one entry per CDR3 protein. This sample has approximately 470,000 distinct CDR3 sequences, with 25% to 40% found just once.

This clonotype originated in a human donor with aplastic anemia. The source material was sorted CD4+, CD8+, or CD8+CD57+ T cells (not recorded which) from PBMCs. The V call is TRBV20-1, the J call TRBJ2-1; 12 bases line up with TRBD2. The CDR3 bases are TGCAGTGCTAGGGCTAGCGGGAGGGCGGCGTTCTTC. Residues: CSARASGRAAFF.